The clone carrying this TCR beta chain was observed a few times. Its antigen remains unknown. A single record per CDR3 protein comes from TCRdb applying MiXCR to the 5' RACE reads. The sample has a few hundred thousand distinct CDR3 sequences, 15% to 20% seen once; the top ten hold about a third. Germline-derived CDR1 and CDR2 are LNHNV and YYDKDF (reference sequence). Trimming cost V 0 bases and J 2 bases, with 19 bases left between them. The CDR3 totals 18 residues. The data belong to a study of CD8 T cells in ankylosing spondylitis. General study points: Earlier reports found some motif variants in synovial fluid and blood in reactive arthritis. What seemed typical of ankylosing spondylitis blood was a TCR beta motif built from roughly eight highly homologous variants.

V gene TRBV15 combines with J gene TRBJ2-5; D is perhaps TRBD1 (6 bases). The sequenced sample consisted of blood, either unsorted or a sorted T cell fraction (not recorded which). This TCR derives from a male donor with ankylosing spondylitis or in good health (not recorded which). The CDR3 sequence: CATSRELRGETGQETQYF. CDR3 bases: TGTGCCACCAGCAGAGAGCTCAGGGGTGAAACTGGGCAAGAGACCCAGTACTTC.